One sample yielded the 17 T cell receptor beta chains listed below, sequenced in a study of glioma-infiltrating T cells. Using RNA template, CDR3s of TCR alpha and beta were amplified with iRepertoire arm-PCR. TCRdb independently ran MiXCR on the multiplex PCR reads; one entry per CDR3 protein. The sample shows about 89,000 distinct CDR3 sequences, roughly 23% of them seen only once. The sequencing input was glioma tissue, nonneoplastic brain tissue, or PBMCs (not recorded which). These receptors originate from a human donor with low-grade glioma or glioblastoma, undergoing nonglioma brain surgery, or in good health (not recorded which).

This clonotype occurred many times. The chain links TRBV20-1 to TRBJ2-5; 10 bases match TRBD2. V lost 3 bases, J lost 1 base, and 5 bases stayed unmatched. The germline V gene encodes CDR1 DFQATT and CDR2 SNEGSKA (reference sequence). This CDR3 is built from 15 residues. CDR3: CSARGGTSAQETQYF. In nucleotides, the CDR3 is TGCAGTGCTAGGGGTGGGACTAGCGCCCAAGAGACCCAGTACTTC.

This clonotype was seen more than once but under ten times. The CDR3 DNA is TGCGCCAGCAGCCTACAGGGAGGAGGCGAGCAGTACTTC. As protein: CASSLQGGGEQYF. The V gene is TRBV5-1, the J gene TRBJ2-7, with D perhaps given as TRBD1 or TRBD2 (6 bases each). V was clipped by 4 bases and J by 6 bases, with 14 bases between them. This CDR3 has 13 residues. Looked up from germline, CDR1 is SGHRS and CDR2 is YFSETQ. Complete variable domain (other parts from reference TRBV5-1 and TRBJ2-7): KAGVTQTPRYLIKTRGQQVTLSCSPISGHRSVSWYQQTPGQGLQFLFEYFSETQRNKGNFPGRFSGRQFSNSRSEMNVSTLELGDSALYLCASSLQGGGEQYFGPGTRLTVT.

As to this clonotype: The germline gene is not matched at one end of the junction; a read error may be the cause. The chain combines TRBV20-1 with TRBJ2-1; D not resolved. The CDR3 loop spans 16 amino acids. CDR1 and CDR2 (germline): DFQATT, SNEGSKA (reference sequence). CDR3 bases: TGCAGTTCTAGAGATAGCAACAGTTGTACTTACAATGAGCAGTTCTTC. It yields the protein CSSRDSNSCTYNEQFF.

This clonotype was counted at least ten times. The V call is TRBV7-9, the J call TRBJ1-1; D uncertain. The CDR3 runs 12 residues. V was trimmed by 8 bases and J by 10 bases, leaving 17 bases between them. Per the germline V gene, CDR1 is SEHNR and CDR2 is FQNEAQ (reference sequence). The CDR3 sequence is CASETGRELAFF. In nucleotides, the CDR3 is TGTGCCAGCGAGACCGGGAGGGAATTAGCTTTCTTT. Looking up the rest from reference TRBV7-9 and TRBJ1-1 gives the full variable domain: DTGVSQNPRHKITKRGQNVTFRCDPISEHNRLYWYRQTLGQGPEFLTYFQNEAQLEKSRLLSDRFSAERPKGSFSTLEIQRTEQGDSAMYLCASETGRELAFFGQGTRLTVV.

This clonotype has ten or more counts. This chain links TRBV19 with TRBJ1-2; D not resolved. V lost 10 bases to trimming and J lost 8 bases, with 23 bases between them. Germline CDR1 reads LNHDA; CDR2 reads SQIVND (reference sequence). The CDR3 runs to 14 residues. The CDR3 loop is CATQGRTSTGGYTF. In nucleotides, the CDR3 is TGTGCCACCCAAGGTCGGACCTCCACCGGCGGCTACACCTTC.

The DNA for the CDR3 is TGCGCCAGCAGTGATCGGCCGGCTGGCGGGGAGCTGTTTTTT. Its protein product is CASSDRPAGGELFF. The genes are TRBV10-1 and TRBJ2-2; no reliable D call. Trimming took 3 bases from V and 7 from J, leaving 12 bases between them. Germline V gene lookup returns CDR1 WNHNN and CDR2 SYGVQD (reference sequence). The CDR3 has 14 amino acids.

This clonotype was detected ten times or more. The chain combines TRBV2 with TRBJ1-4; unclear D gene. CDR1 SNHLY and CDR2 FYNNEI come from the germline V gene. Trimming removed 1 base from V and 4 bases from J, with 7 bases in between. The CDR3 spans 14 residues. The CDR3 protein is CASSEGGLNEKLFF. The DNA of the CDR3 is TGTGCCAGCAGTGAAGGCGGACTTAATGAAAAACTGTTTTTT.

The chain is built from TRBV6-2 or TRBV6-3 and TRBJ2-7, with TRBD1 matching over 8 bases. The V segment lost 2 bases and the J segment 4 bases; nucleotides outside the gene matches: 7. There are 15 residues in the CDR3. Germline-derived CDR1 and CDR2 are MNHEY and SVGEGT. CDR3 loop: CASSYDRQGIYEQYF. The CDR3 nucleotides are TGTGCCAGCAGTTACGATAGACAGGGGATATACGAGCAGTACTTC.

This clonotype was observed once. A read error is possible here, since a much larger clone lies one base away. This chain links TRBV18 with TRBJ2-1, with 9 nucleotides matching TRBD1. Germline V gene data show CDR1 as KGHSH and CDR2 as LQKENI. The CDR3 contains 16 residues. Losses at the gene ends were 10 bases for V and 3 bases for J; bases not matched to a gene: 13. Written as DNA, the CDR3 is TGTGCCATCTCGCCGTCGACAGGGGGGCTCTACAATGAGCAGTTCTTC. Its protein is CAISPSTGGLYNEQFF. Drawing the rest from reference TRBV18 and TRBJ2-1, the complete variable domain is NAGVMQNPRHLVRRRGQEARLRCSPMKGHSHVYWYRQLPEEGLKFMVYLQKENIIDESGMPKERFSAEFPKEGPSILRIQQVVRGDSAAYFCAISPSTGGLYNEQFFGPGTRLTVL.

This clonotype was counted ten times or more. The CDR3 DNA reads TGTGCCAGCAGCCATAAACCGGGACAGGGGAGCTATGGCTACACCTTC. It is translated as CASSHKPGQGSYGYTF. The J gene is TRBJ1-2, the V gene TRBV27, with 10 bases matching TRBD1. With V trimmed by 6 bases and J by 4 bases, 11 bases remained unmatched. The CDR3 spans 16 residues. Germline CDR1 reads MNHEY; CDR2 reads SMNVEV (reference sequence).

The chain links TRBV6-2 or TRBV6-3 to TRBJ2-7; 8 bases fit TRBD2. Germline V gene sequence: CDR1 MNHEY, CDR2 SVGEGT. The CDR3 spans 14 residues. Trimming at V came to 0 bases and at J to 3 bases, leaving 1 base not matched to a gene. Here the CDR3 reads CASSYSLAGYEQYF. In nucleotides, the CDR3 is TGTGCCAGCAGTTACTCCCTAGCGGGCTACGAGCAGTACTTC.

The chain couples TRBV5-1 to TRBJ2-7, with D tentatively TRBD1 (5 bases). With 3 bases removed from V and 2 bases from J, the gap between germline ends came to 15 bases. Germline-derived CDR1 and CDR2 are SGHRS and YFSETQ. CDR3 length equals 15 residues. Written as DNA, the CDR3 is TGCGCCAGCAGCTACTCCACAGGATCAACCTACGAGCAGTACTTC. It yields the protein CASSYSTGSTYEQYF. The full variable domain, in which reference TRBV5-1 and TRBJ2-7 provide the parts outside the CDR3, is KAGVTQTPRYLIKTRGQQVTLSCSPISGHRSVSWYQQTPGQGLQFLFEYFSETQRNKGNFPGRFSGRQFSNSRSEMNVSTLELGDSALYLCASSYSTGSTYEQYFGPGTRLTVT.

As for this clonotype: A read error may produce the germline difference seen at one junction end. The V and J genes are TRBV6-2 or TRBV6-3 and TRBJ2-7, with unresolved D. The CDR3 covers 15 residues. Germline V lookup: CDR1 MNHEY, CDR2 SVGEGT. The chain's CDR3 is CASSSPGASSYQQYF. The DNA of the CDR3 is TGTGCCAGCAGTTCCCCAGGTGCGAGCTCCTACCAGCAGTACTTC.

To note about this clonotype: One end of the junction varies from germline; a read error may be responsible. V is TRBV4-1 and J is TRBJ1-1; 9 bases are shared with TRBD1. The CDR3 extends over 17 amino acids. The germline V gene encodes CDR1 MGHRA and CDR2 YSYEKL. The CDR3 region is CASSHQGQGWRGTVAFF. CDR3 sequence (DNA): TGCGCCAGCAGCCACCAAGGACAGGGGTGGAGGGGCACTGTAGCTTTCTTT.

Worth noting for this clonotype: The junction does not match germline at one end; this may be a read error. The DNA for the CDR3 is TGTGCCGGCAGTTCTAGAGGAGGGGACTTCGGTGGAAACACCATATATTTT. Its protein product is CAGSSRGGDFGGNTIYF. This chain uses TRBV12-3 or TRBV12-4 with TRBJ1-3; a possible D gene is TRBD1 (5 bases). The CDR3 has 17 amino acids.

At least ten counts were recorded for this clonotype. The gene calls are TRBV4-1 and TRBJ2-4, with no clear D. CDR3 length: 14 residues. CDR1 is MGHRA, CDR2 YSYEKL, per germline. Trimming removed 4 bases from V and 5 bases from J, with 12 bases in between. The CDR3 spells CASSRYDRENIQYF. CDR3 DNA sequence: TGCGCCAGCAGCCGATATGACCGGGAAAACATTCAGTACTTC.

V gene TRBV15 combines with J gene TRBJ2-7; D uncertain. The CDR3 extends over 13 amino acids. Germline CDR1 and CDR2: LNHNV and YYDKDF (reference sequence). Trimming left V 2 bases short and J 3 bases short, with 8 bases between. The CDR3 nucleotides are TGTGCCACCAGCAGAAGTCAGTTCTACGAGCAGTACTTC. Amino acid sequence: CATSRSQFYEQYF. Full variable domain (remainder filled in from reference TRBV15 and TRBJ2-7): DAMVIQNPRYQVTQFGKPVTLSCSQTLNHNVMYWYQQKSSQAPKLLFHYYDKDFNNEADTPDNFQSRRPNTSFCFLDIRSPGLGDTAMYLCATSRSQFYEQYFGPGTRLTVT.